This entry is about one TCR beta chain. The data derive from a study of blood T cell repertoires in COVID-19. Symptom resolution, clearance, or two negative PCRs marked donors in Cohort 3 as recovered. Data came from immunoSEQ multiplex PCR; TCRdb stores just in-frame clones and leaves some out. The table shows roughly 200,000 clones, with approximately 90% occurring only once. Material: PBMCs or T cells enriched from blood (not recorded which). The receptor was isolated from a man aged 30 to 45 who had recovered from COVID-19.

This chain's CDR3 is CASSPVTSGKRHEQYF. The CDR3 DNA sequence: TGTGCCAGCAGCCCCGTGACTAGCGGGAAAAGGCACGAGCAGTACTTC. This sequence joins TRBV11-2 and TRBJ2-7; 11 nucleotides agree with TRBD2. The CDR3 extends over 16 amino acids. Looked up from germline, CDR1 is SGHAT and CDR2 is FQNNGV. With 5 bases clipped from V and 5 bases from J, the junction kept 11 bases outside the gene matches. The full variable domain, with the rest looked up from reference TRBV11-2 and TRBJ2-7, is EAGVAQSPRYKIIEKRQSVAFWCNPISGHATLYWYQQILGQGPKLLIQFQNNGVVDDSQLPKDRFSAERLKGVDSTLKIQPAKLEDSAVYLCASSPVTSGKRHEQYFGPGTRLTVT.